Many counts were recorded for the clone carrying this T cell receptor beta chain. Its antigen is not known. Germline-derived CDR1 and CDR2 are MGHDK and SYGVNS. The germline V and J ends were trimmed by 3 bases and 2 bases, with 11 bases remaining between them. This CDR3 region has 16 residues. PCR was performed a second time for about 7 to 11 cycles using a sample-barcoded 5' primer and a J-beta primer mix. Every individual sample yielded 2.5 million or more paired-end reads (each containing CDR3). TCRdb reanalysed the 5' RACE reads using MiXCR and keeps one entry per CDR3 protein. The sample shows around 650,000 distinct CDR3 sequences, less than 45% of them seen only once. Each sample gave at least 7 million isolated PBMCs. This sample is drawn from a study of blood T cells in healthy people across ages. General study findings and limits: The long-lived group displayed more naive CD4+ cells, plus higher diversity, than the aged donors did. In older individuals, TCR beta diversity per million T cells was lower, falling roughly linearly with age.

The TCR comes from an older man in good health. Sequencing was done on a sample of blood. This sequence joins TRBV25-1 and TRBJ2-6; D uncertain. The CDR3 here is CASSDPPGTGANVLTF. CDR3 sequence (DNA): TGTGCCAGCAGTGACCCCCCAGGAACTGGGGCCAACGTCCTGACTTTC.